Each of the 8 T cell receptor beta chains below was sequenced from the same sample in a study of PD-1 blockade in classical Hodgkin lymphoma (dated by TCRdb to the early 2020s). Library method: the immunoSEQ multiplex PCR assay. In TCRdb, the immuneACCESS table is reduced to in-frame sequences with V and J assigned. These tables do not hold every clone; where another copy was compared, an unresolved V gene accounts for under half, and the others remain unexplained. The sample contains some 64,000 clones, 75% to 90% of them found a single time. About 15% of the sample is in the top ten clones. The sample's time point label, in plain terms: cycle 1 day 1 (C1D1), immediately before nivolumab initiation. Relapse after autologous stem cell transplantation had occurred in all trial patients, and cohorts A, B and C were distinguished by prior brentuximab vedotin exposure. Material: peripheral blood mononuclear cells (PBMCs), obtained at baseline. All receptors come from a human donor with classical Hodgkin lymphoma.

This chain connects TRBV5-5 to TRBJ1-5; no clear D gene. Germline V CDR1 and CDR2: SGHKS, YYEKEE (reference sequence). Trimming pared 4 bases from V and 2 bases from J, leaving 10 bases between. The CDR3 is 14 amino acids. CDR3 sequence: CASSPAWGNQPQHF. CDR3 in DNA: TGTGCCAGCAGCCCGGCTTGGGGCAATCAGCCCCAGCATTTT.

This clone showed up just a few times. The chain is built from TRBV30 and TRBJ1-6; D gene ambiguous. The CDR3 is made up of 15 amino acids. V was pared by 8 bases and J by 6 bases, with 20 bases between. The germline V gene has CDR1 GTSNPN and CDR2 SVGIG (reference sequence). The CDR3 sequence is CAAPQEVSVNSPLHF. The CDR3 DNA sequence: TGTGCCGCACCACAAGAGGTGTCAGTTAATTCACCCCTCCACTTT.

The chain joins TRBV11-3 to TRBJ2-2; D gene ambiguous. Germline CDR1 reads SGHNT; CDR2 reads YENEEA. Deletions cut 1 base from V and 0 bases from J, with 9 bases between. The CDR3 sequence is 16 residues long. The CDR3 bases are TGTGCCAGCAGCTTAGGGCCGTTCGCGAACACCGGGGAGCTGTTTTTT. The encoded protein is CASSLGPFANTGELFF.

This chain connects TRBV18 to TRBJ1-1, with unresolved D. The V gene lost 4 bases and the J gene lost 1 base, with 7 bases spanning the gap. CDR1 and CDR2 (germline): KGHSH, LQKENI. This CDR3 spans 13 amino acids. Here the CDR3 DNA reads TGTGCCAGCTCACTCCAAGCGAACACTGAAGCTTTCTTT. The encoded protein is CASSLQANTEAFF. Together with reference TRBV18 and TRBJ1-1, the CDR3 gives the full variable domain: NAGVMQNPRHLVRRRGQEARLRCSPMKGHSHVYWYRQLPEEGLKFMVYLQKENIIDESGMPKERFSAEFPKEGPSILRIQQVVRGDSAAYFCASSLQANTEAFFGQGTRLTVV.

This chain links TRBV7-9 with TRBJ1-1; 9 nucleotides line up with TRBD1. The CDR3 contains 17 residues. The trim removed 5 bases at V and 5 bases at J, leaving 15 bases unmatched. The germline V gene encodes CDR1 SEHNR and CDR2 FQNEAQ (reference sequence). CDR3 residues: CASSPVFSGTGSTEAFF. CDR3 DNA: TGTGCCAGCAGCCCCGTTTTCAGCGGGACAGGGAGTACTGAAGCTTTCTTT.

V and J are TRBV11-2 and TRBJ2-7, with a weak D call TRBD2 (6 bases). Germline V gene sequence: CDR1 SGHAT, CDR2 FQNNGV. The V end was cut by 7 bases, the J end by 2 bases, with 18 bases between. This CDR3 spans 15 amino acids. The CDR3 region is CASTDPRESTYEQYF. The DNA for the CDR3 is TGTGCCAGCACGGACCCCCGGGAGAGTACCTACGAGCAGTACTTC. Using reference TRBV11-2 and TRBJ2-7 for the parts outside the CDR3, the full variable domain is EAGVAQSPRYKIIEKRQSVAFWCNPISGHATLYWYQQILGQGPKLLIQFQNNGVVDDSQLPKDRFSAERLKGVDSTLKIQPAKLEDSAVYLCASTDPRESTYEQYFGPGTRLTVT.

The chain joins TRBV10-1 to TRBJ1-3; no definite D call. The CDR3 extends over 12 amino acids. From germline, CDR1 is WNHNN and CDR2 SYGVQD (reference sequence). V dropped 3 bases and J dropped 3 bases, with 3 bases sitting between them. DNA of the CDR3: TGCGCCAGCAGTGACGGTGGAAACACCATATATTTT. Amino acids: CASSDGGNTIYF.

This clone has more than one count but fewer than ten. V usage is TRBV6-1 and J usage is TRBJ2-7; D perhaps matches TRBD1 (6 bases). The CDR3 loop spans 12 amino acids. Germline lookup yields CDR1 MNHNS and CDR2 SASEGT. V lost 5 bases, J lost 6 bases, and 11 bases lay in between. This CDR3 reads CASSTRTVEQYF. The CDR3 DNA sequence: TGTGCCAGCAGTACCCGGACAGTCGAGCAGTACTTC.